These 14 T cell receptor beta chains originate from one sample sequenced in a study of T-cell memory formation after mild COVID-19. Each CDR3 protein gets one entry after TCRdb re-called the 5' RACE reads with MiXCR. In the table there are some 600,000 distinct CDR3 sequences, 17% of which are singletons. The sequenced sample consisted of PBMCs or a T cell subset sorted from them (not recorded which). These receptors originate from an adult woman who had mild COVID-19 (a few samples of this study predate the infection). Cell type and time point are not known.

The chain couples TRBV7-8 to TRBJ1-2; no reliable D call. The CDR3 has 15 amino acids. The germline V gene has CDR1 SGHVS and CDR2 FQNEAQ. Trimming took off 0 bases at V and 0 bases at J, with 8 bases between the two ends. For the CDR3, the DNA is TGTGCCAGCAGCTTAGCGCCAGACGCTAACTATGGCTACACCTTC. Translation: CASSLAPDANYGYTF.

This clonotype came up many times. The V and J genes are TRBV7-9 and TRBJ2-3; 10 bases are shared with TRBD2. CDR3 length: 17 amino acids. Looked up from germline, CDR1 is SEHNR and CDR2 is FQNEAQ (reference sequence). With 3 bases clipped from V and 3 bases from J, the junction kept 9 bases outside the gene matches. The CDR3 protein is CASSFRTSGDVTDTQYF. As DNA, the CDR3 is TGTGCCAGCAGCTTCCGTACTAGCGGGGACGTTACAGATACGCAGTATTTT.

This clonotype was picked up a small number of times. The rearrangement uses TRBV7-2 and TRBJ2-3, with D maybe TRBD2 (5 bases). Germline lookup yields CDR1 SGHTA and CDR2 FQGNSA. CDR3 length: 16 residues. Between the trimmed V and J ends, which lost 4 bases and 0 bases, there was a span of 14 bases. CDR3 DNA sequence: TGTGCCAGCAGCTGGCGGACTCCAACTAGCACAGATACGCAGTATTTT. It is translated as CASSWRTPTSTDTQYF.

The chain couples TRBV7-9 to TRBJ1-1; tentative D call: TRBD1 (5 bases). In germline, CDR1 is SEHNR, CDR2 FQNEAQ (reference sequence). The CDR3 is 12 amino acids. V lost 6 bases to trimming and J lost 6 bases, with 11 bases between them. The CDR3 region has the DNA TGTGCCAGCAGGCGAGGGGATTCTGAAGCTTTCTTT. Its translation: CASRRGDSEAFF.

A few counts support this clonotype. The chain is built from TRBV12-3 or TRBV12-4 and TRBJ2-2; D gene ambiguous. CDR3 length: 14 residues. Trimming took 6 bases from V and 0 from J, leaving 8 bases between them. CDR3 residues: CASREESNTGELFF. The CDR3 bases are TGTGCCAGCAGGGAAGAGTCGAACACCGGGGAGCTGTTTTTT.

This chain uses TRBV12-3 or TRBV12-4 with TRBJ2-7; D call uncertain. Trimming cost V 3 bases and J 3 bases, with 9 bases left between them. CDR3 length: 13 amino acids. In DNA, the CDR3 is TGTGCCAGCAGTTTTCCCAACCGCTACGAGCAGTACTTC. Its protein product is CASSFPNRYEQYF.

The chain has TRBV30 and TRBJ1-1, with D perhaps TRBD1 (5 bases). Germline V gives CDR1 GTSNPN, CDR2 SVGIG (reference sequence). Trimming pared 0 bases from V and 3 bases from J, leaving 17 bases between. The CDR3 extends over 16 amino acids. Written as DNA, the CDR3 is TGTGCCTGGAGTGTAAGGGGAGGGGATGCGTACACTGAAGCTTTCTTT. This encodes CAWSVRGGDAYTEAFF.

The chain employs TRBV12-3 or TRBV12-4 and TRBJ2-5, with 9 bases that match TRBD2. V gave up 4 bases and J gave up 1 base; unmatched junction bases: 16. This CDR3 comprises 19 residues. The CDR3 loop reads CASSSNSLAGLAGQETQYF. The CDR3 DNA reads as TGTGCCAGCAGTTCAAATAGCCTAGCGGGATTGGCGGGCCAAGAGACCCAGTACTTC.

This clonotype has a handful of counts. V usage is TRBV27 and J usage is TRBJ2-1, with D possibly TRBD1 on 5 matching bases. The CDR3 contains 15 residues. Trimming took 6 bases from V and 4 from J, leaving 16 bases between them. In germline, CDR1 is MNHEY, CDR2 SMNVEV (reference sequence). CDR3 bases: TGTGCCAGCAGCCAGACAGTCTCGGAATACAATGAGCAGTTCTTC. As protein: CASSQTVSEYNEQFF.

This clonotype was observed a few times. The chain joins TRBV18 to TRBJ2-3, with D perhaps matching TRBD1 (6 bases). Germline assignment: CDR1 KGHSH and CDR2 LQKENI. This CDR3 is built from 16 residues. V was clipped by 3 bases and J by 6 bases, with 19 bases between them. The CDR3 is CASSPSSRGLTDTQYF. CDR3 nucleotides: TGTGCCAGCTCACCGAGTAGCAGGGGCTTGACGGATACGCAGTATTTT.

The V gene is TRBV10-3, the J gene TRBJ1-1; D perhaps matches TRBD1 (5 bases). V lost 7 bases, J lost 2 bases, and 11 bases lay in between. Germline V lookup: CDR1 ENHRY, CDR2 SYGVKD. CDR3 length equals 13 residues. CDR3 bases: TGTGCCATCACGGTAGGGGTAAACACTGAAGCTTTCTTT. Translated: CAITVGVNTEAFF.

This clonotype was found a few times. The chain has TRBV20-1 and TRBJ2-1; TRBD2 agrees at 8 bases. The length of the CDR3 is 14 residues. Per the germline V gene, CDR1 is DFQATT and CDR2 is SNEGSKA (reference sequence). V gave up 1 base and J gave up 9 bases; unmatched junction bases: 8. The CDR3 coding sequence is TGCAGTGCTAGAGGGGTTAGCGGGACCACTGAGCAGTTCTTC. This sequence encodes CSARGVSGTTEQFF.

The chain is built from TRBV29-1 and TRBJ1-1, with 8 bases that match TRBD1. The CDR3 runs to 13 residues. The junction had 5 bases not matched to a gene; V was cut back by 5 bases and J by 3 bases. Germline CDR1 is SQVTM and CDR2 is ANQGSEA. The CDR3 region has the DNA TGCAGCGTTAGGGAGGGACAGGACACTGAAGCTTTCTTT. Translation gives CSVREGQDTEAFF.

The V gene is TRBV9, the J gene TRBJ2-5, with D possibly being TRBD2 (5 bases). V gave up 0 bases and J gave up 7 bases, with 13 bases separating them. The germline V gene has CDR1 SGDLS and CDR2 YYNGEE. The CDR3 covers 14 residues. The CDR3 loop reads CASSVGTTEGTQYF. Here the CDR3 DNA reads TGTGCCAGCAGCGTAGGTACTACCGAGGGGACCCAGTACTTC.